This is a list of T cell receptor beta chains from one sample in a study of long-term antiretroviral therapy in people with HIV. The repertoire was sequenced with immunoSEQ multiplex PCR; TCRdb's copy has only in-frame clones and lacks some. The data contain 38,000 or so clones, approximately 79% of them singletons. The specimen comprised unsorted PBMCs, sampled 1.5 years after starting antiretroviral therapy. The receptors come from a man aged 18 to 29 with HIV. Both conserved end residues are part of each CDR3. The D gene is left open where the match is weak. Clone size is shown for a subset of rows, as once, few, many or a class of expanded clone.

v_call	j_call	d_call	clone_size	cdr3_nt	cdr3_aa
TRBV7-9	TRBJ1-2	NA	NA	TGTGCCAGCAGTAACTCAGCGGGTGGCTACACCTTC	CASSNSAGGYTF
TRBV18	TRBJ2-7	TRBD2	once	TGTGCCAGCTCACCAACCGGGGGGAACTACGAGCAGTACTTC	CASSPTGGNYEQYF
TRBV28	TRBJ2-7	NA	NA	TGTGCCACCTGGAGTCTCTACGAGCAGTACTTC	CATWSLYEQYF
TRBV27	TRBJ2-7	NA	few	TGTGCCAGCTCCTCTTTCGGCGAGCAGTACTTC	CASSSFGEQYF
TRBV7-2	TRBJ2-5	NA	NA	TGTGCCAGCAGCCGAAGCATACAAGAGACCCAGTACTTC	CASSRSIQETQYF
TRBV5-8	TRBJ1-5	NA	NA	TGTGCCAGCAGCACAGGTGTCCAGCCCCAGCATTTT	CASSTGVQPQHF
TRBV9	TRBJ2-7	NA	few	TGTGCCAGCAGCGTAGTGGTGTCAGAGCTACAGTACGAGCAGTACTTC	CASSVVVSELQYEQYF
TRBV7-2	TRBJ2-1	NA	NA	TGTGCCAGCAGCTTAGCGCGGCAAGACATTCCGTTCTTC	CASSLARQDIPFF
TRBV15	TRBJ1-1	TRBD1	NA	TGTGCCACCAGCAGAGATTACGGACAGGGTTTATACACTGAAGCTTTCTTT	CATSRDYGQGLYTEAFF
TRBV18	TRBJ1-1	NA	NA	TGTGCCAGCTCCCAAAATTTGCCCCGAGGGAATATGAACACTGAAGCTTTCTTT	CASSQNLPRGNMNTEAFF
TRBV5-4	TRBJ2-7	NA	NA	TGTGCCAGCAGCATTCCGGGACTCCAGCCGGCGTACTTC	CASSIPGLQPAYF
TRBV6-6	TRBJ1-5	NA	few	TGTGCCAGCAACAAAAGCAATCAGCCCCAGCATTTT	CASNKSNQPQHF
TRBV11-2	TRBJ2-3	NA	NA	TGTGCCAGCAGCGTAACTAGTATCGGGGATACGCAGTATTTT	CASSVTSIGDTQYF
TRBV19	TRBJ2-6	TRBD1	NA	TGTGCCAGTACCCCACATCCGGGACAGGGGTCGCATGGGGCCAACGTCCTGACTTTC	CASTPHPGQGSHGANVLTF
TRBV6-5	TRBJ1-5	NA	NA	TGTGCCAGCAGTTACGACTATAATCAGCCCCAGCATTTT	CASSYDYNQPQHF
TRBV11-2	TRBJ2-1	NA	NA	TGTGCCAGCAGCTCCTTGAGGAGCTACAATGAGCAGTTCTTC	CASSSLRSYNEQFF
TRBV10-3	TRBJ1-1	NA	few	TGTGCCATCAGTGAGTCTCAAGGGATAACGGGTGCTTTCTTT	CAISESQGITGAFF
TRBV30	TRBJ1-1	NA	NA	TGTGCCTGGAGAAAGGGGGTGGTCGACACTGAAGCTTTCTTT	CAWRKGVVDTEAFF
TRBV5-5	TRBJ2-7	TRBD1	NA	TGTGCCAGCAGCTCATCCGACAGGGGGCTGTACGAGCAGTACTTC	CASSSSDRGLYEQYF
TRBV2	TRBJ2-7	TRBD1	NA	TGTGCCAGCAGTGAACAGGGGGCGGGCTACGAGCAGTACTTC	CASSEQGAGYEQYF
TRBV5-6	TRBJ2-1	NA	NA	TGTGCCAGCAGCTTCCCGGGCCCTTACAATGAGCAGTTCTTC	CASSFPGPYNEQFF
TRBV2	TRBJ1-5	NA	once	TGTGCCAGCAGTGAATTAAGGGGAGTGGGCCAGCCCCAGCATTTT	CASSELRGVGQPQHF
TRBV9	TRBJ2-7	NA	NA	TGTGCCAGCAGCCTCGAACCGTCCGGGACAAGAGAGCAGTACTTC	CASSLEPSGTREQYF
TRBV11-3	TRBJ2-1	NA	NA	TGTGCCAGCAGCGGGCAAGGGGCTGTTAATGAGCAGTTCTTC	CASSGQGAVNEQFF
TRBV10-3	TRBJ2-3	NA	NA	TGTGCCATCGGAAAGGTGATTGGAGATACGCAGTATTTT	CAIGKVIGDTQYF
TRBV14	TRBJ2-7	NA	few	TGTGCCAGCAGCCAAGAAGGGGTCCACGAGCAGTACTTC	CASSQEGVHEQYF
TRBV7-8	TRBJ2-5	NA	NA	TGTGCCAGTGGGTGGGGCGGCAAAGAGACCCAGTACTTC	CASGWGGKETQYF
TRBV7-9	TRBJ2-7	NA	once	TGTGCCAGCAGCCAGACTTACTACGAGCAGTACTTC	CASSQTYYEQYF
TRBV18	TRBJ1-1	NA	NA	TGTGCCAGCTCACCTTCCTTAGTTGAAGCTTTCTTT	CASSPSLVEAFF
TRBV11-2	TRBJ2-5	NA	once	TGTGCCAGCAGCTTATTGCGGGAAACGACCCAGTACTTC	CASSLLRETTQYF
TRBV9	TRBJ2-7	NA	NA	TGTGCCAGCAGCGTAGATTTGGGTAGCGAGCAGTACTTC	CASSVDLGSEQYF